The 2 T cell receptor beta chains in this list originate from one sample, sequenced in a study of CD8 T cells in ankylosing spondylitis listed by TCRdb under 2017. Libraries were constructed by 5' RACE. Instrument used: Illumina HiSeq 2500. TCRdb reworked the public reads: Q25 trimming with fastp, MiXCR clone assembly, productive beta chains retained. Rows with one shared CDR3 protein collapse into an entry with the most common genes and DNA. A total of more than 150,000 distinct CDR3 sequences appear in this sample, approximately 18% of them only once. The leading ten clones occupy more than 3.5% of the sample. Material: blood, either unsorted or a sorted T cell fraction (not recorded which). The receptors derive from a male donor aged 5 to 29 with ankylosing spondylitis or in good health (not recorded which). Donor details come from another sample of the same person, matched by shared clones.

There are many counts of this clonotype. The chain employs TRBV29-1 and TRBJ2-7; 14 nucleotides line up with TRBD2. This CDR3 comprises 15 residues. V gave up 5 bases and J gave up 3 bases; unmatched junction bases: 6. The germline gives CDR1 SQVTM, CDR2 ANQGSEA. The CDR3 nucleotides read TGCAGCGTTATGGACGGGACTAGCGGGAGCTACGAGCAGTACTTC. It codes for CSVMDGTSGSYEQYF.

This chain connects TRBV12-3 or TRBV12-4 to TRBJ1-5; D perhaps matches TRBD1 (5 bases). The length of the CDR3 is 13 residues. The V gene lost 8 bases and the J gene lost 7 bases, with 15 bases spanning the gap. The CDR3 coding sequence is TGTGCCAGCCGCCTAGGGGTCGGACAGCCCCAGCATTTT. This gives the protein CASRLGVGQPQHF.